Below are 19 T cell receptor beta chains sequenced from a single sample in a study of blood T cell repertoires in COVID-19. Assay: immunoSEQ multiplex PCR; the TCRdb copy retains only in-frame clones and omits some. The sample has hundreds of thousands of clones; approximately 90% are singletons. Sequenced sample: peripheral blood. The receptors originated from a woman younger than 35 who had recovered from COVID-19.

This chain connects TRBV6-2 or TRBV6-3 to TRBJ1-4, with 9 bases identical to TRBD1. Trimming removed 2 bases from V and 14 bases from J; junction bases left unmatched: 15. The length of the CDR3 is 16 residues. Germline values: CDR1 MNHEY, CDR2 SVGEGT. The CDR3 DNA is TGTGCCAGCAGTTACAGGAACAGGGGGCCCTCGGACGGGCTGTTTTTT. Its protein product is CASSYRNRGPSDGLFF.

The chain employs TRBV30 and TRBJ1-4; D not resolved. Germline CDR1 GTSNPN, CDR2 SVGIG (reference sequence). V gave up 3 bases and J gave up 7 bases, with 12 bases separating them. The CDR3 extends over 13 amino acids. CDR3 coding DNA: TGTGCCTGGAGGTCAGCCGGGGTTGAAAAACTGTTTTTT. Encoded protein: CAWRSAGVEKLFF.

V usage is TRBV7-6 and J usage is TRBJ2-3, with 9 positions matching TRBD2. V dropped 5 bases and J dropped 0; count of bases not matched to a gene: 3. There are 15 residues in the CDR3. Germline V lookup: CDR1 SGHVS, CDR2 FNYEAQ. The CDR3 loop is CASSETSGSTDTQYF. The CDR3 bases are TGTGCCAGCAGCGAGACTAGCGGAAGCACAGATACGCAGTATTTT.

V usage is TRBV29-1 and J usage is TRBJ2-7; the D gene is possibly TRBD1 (5 bases). This CDR3 has 11 amino acids. The germline V and J ends were trimmed by 6 bases and 9 bases, with 15 bases remaining between them. CDR1 SQVTM and CDR2 ANQGSEA come from the germline V gene. DNA for the CDR3: TGCAGCGTGGATCAGGGTCCCGCGCAGTACGTC. It is translated as CSVDQGPAQYV.

The rearrangement joins TRBV28 to TRBJ2-5, with D hard to call. The V end lost 5 bases, the J end lost 4 bases, and 8 bases lay between the germline ends. This CDR3 region has 12 residues. Germline V lookup: CDR1 MDHEN, CDR2 SYDVKM. CDR3 in amino acids: CASSPRGETQYF. CDR3 coding DNA: TGTGCCAGCAGTCCCCGCGGAGAGACCCAGTACTTC.

The V and J genes are TRBV6-6 and TRBJ1-5, with D possibly TRBD1 on 6 matching bases. V lost 4 bases and J 5 bases, leaving 12 bases between the germline ends. Germline CDR1 and CDR2: MNHNY and SVGAGI (reference sequence). The CDR3 contains 14 residues. In DNA form, the CDR3 reads TGTGCCAGCAGTTCTGACAGGAGTTATCAGCCCCAGCATTTT. Translation gives CASSSDRSYQPQHF.

The chain couples TRBV5-6 to TRBJ1-1; perhaps TRBD1 as D (5 bases). CDR3 length equals 14 residues. V was clipped by 3 bases and J by 4 bases, with 13 bases between them. The germline V gene encodes CDR1 SGHDT and CDR2 YYEEEE. Here the CDR3 DNA reads TGTGCCAGCAGCTGGGGCTTAAGGTTCACTGAAGCTTTCTTT. Its protein product is CASSWGLRFTEAFF. Using reference TRBV5-6 and TRBJ1-1 for the parts outside the CDR3, the full variable domain is DAGVTQSPTHLIKTRGQQVTLRCSPKSGHDTVSWYQQALGQGPQFIFQYYEEEERQRGNFPDRFSGHQFPNYSSELNVNALLLGDSALYLCASSWGLRFTEAFFGQGTRLTVV.

J is TRBJ2-1 and V is TRBV2, with a weak D call TRBD1 (5 bases). Germline-derived CDR1 and CDR2 are SNHLY and FYNNEI. Between the trimmed V and J ends, which lost 7 bases and 3 bases, there was a span of 10 bases. The length of the CDR3 is 13 residues. This CDR3 is CASTYDSYNEQFF. DNA for the CDR3: TGTGCCAGCACGTACGACAGCTACAATGAGCAGTTCTTC.

The rearrangement uses TRBV2 and TRBJ1-1; 8 bases map to TRBD1. Germline V lookup: CDR1 SNHLY, CDR2 FYNNEI. V gave up 4 bases and J gave up 10 bases; unmatched junction bases: 14. CDR3 length equals 15 residues. DNA of the CDR3: TGTGCCAGCAGTGTCCAGGGGGCGGGGTTTAGCTTAGCTTTCTTT. It yields the protein CASSVQGAGFSLAFF.

This chain joins TRBV3-1 (or the pseudogene TRBV3-2) and TRBJ1-3; 7 positions agree with TRBD1. The V and J ends lost 4 bases and 0 bases, in that order; junction bases with no gene match: 3. The CDR3 has 15 amino acids. CDR1 and CDR2 (germline): LGHDT, YNNKEL (reference sequence). The CDR3 DNA reads TGTGCCAGCAGCCTCAGGACAGGCTCTGGAAACACCATATATTTT. Its protein is CASSLRTGSGNTIYF.

CDR3 sequence: CATSSAGAANTGELFF. In nucleotides, the CDR3 is TGTGCCACCAGCAGCGCTGGGGCAGCGAACACCGGGGAGCTGTTTTTT. The chain has TRBV15 and TRBJ2-2, with D possibly matching TRBD1 (5 bases). This CDR3 contains 16 residues. The V and J ends lost 3 bases and 0 bases respectively, with 11 bases between them. Germline values: CDR1 LNHNV, CDR2 YYDKDF (reference sequence).

The chain joins TRBV10-1 to TRBJ1-1; 7 bases match TRBD1. Germline V gene sequence: CDR1 WNHNN, CDR2 SYGVQD (reference sequence). The length of the CDR3 is 15 residues. J was trimmed by 4 bases and V by 4 bases; bases with no gene match: 9. This chain's CDR3 is CASSADRAVGTEAFF. The CDR3 DNA follows: TGCGCCAGCAGTGCCGACAGGGCGGTCGGCACTGAAGCTTTCTTT.

V is TRBV5-1 and J is TRBJ1-1, with 7 bases that match TRBD1. J was trimmed by 1 base and V by 3 bases; bases with no gene match: 6. The CDR3 is 15 residues long. Germline lookup yields CDR1 SGHRS and CDR2 YFSETQ. CDR3 sequence reads: CASSSRGQQNTEAFF. CDR3 DNA sequence: TGCGCCAGCAGCTCCCGGGGACAGCAGAACACTGAAGCTTTCTTT.

This chain joins TRBV4-3 and TRBJ1-1; 8 bases are a match to TRBD1. J lost 1 base, V lost 4 bases, and 8 bases had no gene match. Germline V gene data show CDR1 as LGHNA and CDR2 as YSLEER. This CDR3 region has 16 residues. CDR3 in amino acids: CASSLRRGPQNTEAFF. For the CDR3, the DNA is TGCGCCAGCAGCCTACGCAGGGGGCCGCAGAACACTGAAGCTTTCTTT.

On this clone: A read error may be the cause here, since a much bigger clone is one base away. The chain carries TRBV11-3 and TRBJ1-3, with 7 nucleotides matching TRBD1. Germline V lookup: CDR1 SGHNT, CDR2 YENEEA. V gave up 4 bases and J gave up 1 base; unmatched junction bases: 1. The CDR3 sequence is 14 residues long. CDR3 bases: TGTGCCAGCAGCTACAGGGGATCTGGAAACACCATATATTTT. Its protein product is CASSYRGSGNTIYF.

The chain recombines TRBV19 with TRBJ1-1; perhaps TRBD1 as D (5 bases). From germline, CDR1 is LNHDA and CDR2 SQIVND (reference sequence). This CDR3 region has 17 residues. V was cut by 4 bases and J by 2 bases, with 20 bases left in between. CDR3: CASSKRQRGGINTEAFF. DNA of the CDR3: TGTGCCAGTAGTAAGCGACAGCGCGGGGGAATAAACACTGAAGCTTTCTTT.

The chain couples TRBV7-9 to TRBJ2-1, with D maybe TRBD2 (5 bases). This CDR3 is 13 amino acids long. V lost 5 bases, J lost 9 bases, and 14 bases lay in between. The germline CDR1 and CDR2 sequences are SEHNR and FQNEAQ (reference sequence). CDR3 DNA: TGTGCCAGCAGCCTCCCGGGTCGGGGTGAGCAGTTCTTC. Residues: CASSLPGRGEQFF.

The V and J genes are TRBV4-1 and TRBJ2-3; TRBD1 might be the D (6 bases). The CDR3 covers 16 residues. Germline assignment: CDR1 MGHRA and CDR2 YSYEKL. Trimming cost V 5 bases and J 0 bases, with 15 bases left between them. CDR3 coding DNA: TGCGCCAGCAGCACTTTCGGGACAATGAGCACAGATACGCAGTATTTT. It encodes CASSTFGTMSTDTQYF.

The chain recombines TRBV27 with TRBJ1-6; D not certain. V lost 2 bases and J lost 0, with 8 bases in between. Germline lookup yields CDR1 MNHEY and CDR2 SMNVEV (reference sequence). The CDR3 sequence is 16 residues long. CDR3 region: CASSLIPSSYNSPLHF. The DNA of the CDR3 is TGTGCCAGCAGTTTAATCCCTAGCTCCTATAATTCACCCCTCCACTTT.